This T cell receptor (beta chain) was obtained from a study of cytomegalovirus exposure and HLA in healthy donors. Overall study context: Early released data comprised tens of millions of unique TCRs from HLA-typed donors. Findings of the study overall: Researchers catalogued some 160 TCR beta chains as cytomegalovirus-associated.

The study ran its PCR with 60 Vbeta and 13 Jbeta primers. Profiling relied on immunoSEQ multiplex PCR, and the TCRdb table lists in-frame clones only, not all of them. This sample's table reports some 120,000 clones. Donors had nominal health at sampling but likely had unrecorded immune exposures. As regards this clone: As yet, its antigen is unknown.

Input material: PBMCs. This receptor was identified in a man between 35 and 55 years old in good health and CMV-seropositive.

The CDR3 loop reads CASSEKDRVNEQFF. The CDR3 DNA follows: TGCGCCAGCAGTGAGAAGGACAGGGTCAATGAGCAGTTCTTC. The J gene is TRBJ2-1, the V gene TRBV10-1, with 8 bases matching TRBD1. The germline V gene encodes CDR1 WNHNN and CDR2 SYGVQD (reference sequence). The CDR3 consists of 14 residues. V was clipped by 2 bases and J by 6 bases; unmatched bases: 3.